The 9 T cell receptor beta chains listed next were all sequenced from one sample in a study of Tregs in tolerant kidney transplant recipients. Repertoires were generated with immunoSEQ multiplex PCR, while TCRdb's copy carries only in-frame clones and drops some. The table records 200,000 to 300,000 clones, 80% to 85% of them present only once. Specimen: CD4+ T cells from blood. The receptors shown here come from a human donor in good health.

This chain joins TRBV6-6 and TRBJ1-2; no clear D. Trimming removed 4 bases at V and 3 bases at J, with 9 bases between. The CDR3 length is 13 residues. Per the germline V gene, CDR1 is MNHNY and CDR2 is SVGAGI (reference sequence). The CDR3, as DNA: TGTGCCAGCAGTTTAACATCCGACTATGGCTACACCTTC. Translation: CASSLTSDYGYTF.

The genes are TRBV15 and TRBJ1-1; D gene ambiguous. The V end lost 1 base, the J end lost 2 bases, and 5 bases lay between the germline ends. Germline CDR1 is LNHNV and CDR2 is YYDKDF (reference sequence). The CDR3 spans 13 residues. The CDR3 region has the DNA TGTGCCACCAGCAGAGCTTTAAACACTGAAGCTTTCTTT. It yields the protein CATSRALNTEAFF.

This sequence joins TRBV4-2 and TRBJ1-4; no firm D call. Germline CDR1 LGHNA, CDR2 YNFKEQ. This CDR3 is 15 amino acids long. V lost 4 bases, J lost 5 bases, and 14 bases lay in between. CDR3 sequence reads: CASSPRKAPNEKLFF. The CDR3 nucleotides read TGTGCCAGCAGCCCCCGAAAAGCTCCGAATGAAAAACTGTTTTTT.

This chain links TRBV7-3 with TRBJ2-2; D is uncertain. The CDR3 is made up of 14 amino acids. Between the trimmed V and J ends, which lost 4 bases and 2 bases, there was a span of 8 bases. The germline gives CDR1 SGHTA, CDR2 FQGTGA. The CDR3 DNA follows: TGTGCCAGCAGCTCCGAGCTTAACACCGGGGAGCTGTTTTTT. Translated, it gives CASSSELNTGELFF.

Note on this clone: The sample has other DNA sequences that encode this CDR3 too. V usage is TRBV19 and J usage is TRBJ2-7, with D unresolved. This CDR3 is 16 amino acids long. V was clipped by 2 bases and J by 0 bases, with 14 bases between them. Germline lookup yields CDR1 LNHDA and CDR2 SQIVND (reference sequence). CDR3 sequence (DNA): TGTGCCAGTAGTATAAGAGAAGATCGGCGCTCCTACGAGCAGTACTTC. It yields the protein CASSIREDRRSYEQYF.

This clone was found once. This chain links TRBV10-2 with TRBJ2-1, with D perhaps TRBD2 (6 bases). The CDR3 sequence is 12 residues long. V was shortened by 5 bases and J by 9 bases, with 11 bases between the two germline ends. CDR1 WSHSY and CDR2 SAAADI come from the germline V gene. CDR3 amino acids: CASSRLVAEQFF. Here the CDR3 DNA reads TGCGCCAGCAGTCGACTAGTGGCTGAGCAGTTCTTC.

This chain connects TRBV11-2 to TRBJ2-7; unclear D gene. V was shortened by 5 bases and J by 3 bases, with 17 bases between the two germline ends. This CDR3 is 15 amino acids long. Germline V gives CDR1 SGHAT, CDR2 FQNNGV. The CDR3 bases are TGTGCCAGCAGCCCAAGGCAAGGGATCCACTACGAGCAGTACTTC. This encodes CASSPRQGIHYEQYF.

The V call is TRBV11-2, the J call TRBJ1-1, with D possibly TRBD1 on 5 matching bases. CDR3 length: 18 amino acids. V gave up 8 bases and J gave up 1 base, with 26 bases separating them. CDR1 is SGHAT and CDR2 is FQNNGV in the germline V gene. The CDR3 spells CASRWGRAIGSPNTEAFF. DNA for the CDR3: TGTGCCAGCCGTTGGGGGAGGGCGATCGGCTCACCGAACACTGAAGCTTTCTTT.

This clone was counted only a few times. The V call is TRBV25-1, the J call TRBJ1-6; D remains unclear. The ends were cut back, 3 bases at V and 7 bases at J, with 4 bases in the middle. CDR1 and CDR2 (germline): MGHDK, SYGVNS. The CDR3 totals 12 residues. The CDR3 DNA reads as TGTGCCAGCAGTGAGGGAAATTCACCCCTCCACTTT. It encodes CASSEGNSPLHF.